The clone carrying this TCR beta chain came up many times. The antigen is not known. The data are from a study of early T cells in non-severe SARS-CoV-2 infection. Whole-study findings and limits: Using VDJdb, the matching emphasized anti-spike CD8 responses while missing private and CD4 specificities.

Per germline, CDR1 MNHEY and CDR2 SMNVEV (reference sequence). V shed 8 bases, J shed 4 bases, and the junction held 6 bases outside the gene matches. The length of the CDR3 is 13 residues. TCRdb recomputed calls from the 5' RACE reads with MiXCR, one row per CDR3 protein. The sample comprises tens of thousands of distinct CDR3 sequences, more than 4% of which are singletons, and 5.9% rests with the top ten. The chain joins TRBV27 to TRBJ1-1, with 8 bases aligning to TRBD1. The specimen sequenced was whole blood. This TCR came from an adult who was a healthcare worker with PCR-confirmed SARS-CoV-2 infection or an uninfected control (not recorded which). The CDR3 loop reads CASHSGQGTEAFF. CDR3 in DNA: TGTGCCAGCCACTCCGGACAGGGCACTGAAGCTTTCTTT.